Presented here are 13 T cell receptor beta chains from one specimen sequenced in a study of blood T cell repertoires in COVID-19. Profiling relied on immunoSEQ multiplex PCR, and the TCRdb table lists in-frame clones only, not all of them. This table has under 250,000 clones, 80% to 95% appearing once. What was sequenced was peripheral blood. The receptors shown here come from a young man with COVID-19, enrolled during active disease.

V usage is TRBV20-1 and J usage is TRBJ2-7; D is possibly TRBD2 (6 bases). Germline V lookup: CDR1 DFQATT, CDR2 SNEGSKA (reference sequence). CDR3 length: 13 residues. V dropped 3 bases and J dropped 5 bases, with 14 bases sitting between them. The CDR3: CSASGDWRDEQYF. The CDR3 DNA follows: TGCAGTGCTAGTGGGGACTGGAGGGACGAGCAGTACTTC.

The chain carries TRBV2 and TRBJ1-1, with D possibly TRBD1 on 6 matching bases. Germline V gene data show CDR1 as SNHLY and CDR2 as FYNNEI. The CDR3 is 13 residues long. V was shortened by 8 bases and J by 6 bases, with 16 bases between the two germline ends. Here the CDR3 reads CASQWGPSAEAFF. The CDR3 coding sequence is TGTGCCAGCCAATGGGGGCCCTCGGCTGAAGCTTTCTTT.

The chain uses TRBV11-2 and TRBJ1-1, with 10 bases lining up with TRBD1. The V segment lost 5 bases and the J segment 4 bases; nucleotides outside the gene matches: 4. This CDR3 region has 14 residues. CDR1 and CDR2 from the germline V gene are SGHAT and FQNNGV. CDR3 residues: CASSLGQGSTEAFF. The CDR3 DNA reads TGTGCCAGCAGCCTGGGACAGGGGAGCACTGAAGCTTTCTTT. Complete variable domain (other parts from reference TRBV11-2 and TRBJ1-1): EAGVAQSPRYKIIEKRQSVAFWCNPISGHATLYWYQQILGQGPKLLIQFQNNGVVDDSQLPKDRFSAERLKGVDSTLKIQPAKLEDSAVYLCASSLGQGSTEAFFGQGTRLTVV.

This sequence joins TRBV6-5 and TRBJ1-2; 7 nucleotides agree with TRBD1. Losses at the gene ends were 3 bases for V and 5 bases for J; bases not matched to a gene: 9. The germline V gene has CDR1 MNHEY and CDR2 SVGAGI. The CDR3 contains 15 residues. The CDR3 DNA sequence: TGTGCCAGCAGTTATTCCCAGGGGGAAGGTTATGGCTACACCTTC. As protein: CASSYSQGEGYGYTF.

The gene calls are TRBV19 and TRBJ1-2, with D maybe TRBD1 (5 bases). Trimming took off 10 bases at V and 6 bases at J, with 15 bases between the two ends. This CDR3 contains 12 residues. Per germline, CDR1 LNHDA and CDR2 SQIVND (reference sequence). The CDR3 is CAIGWGPDGYTF. The DNA of the CDR3 is TGTGCCATAGGGTGGGGCCCGGATGGCTACACCTTC.

J is TRBJ2-7 and V is TRBV7-2, with 9 bases that match TRBD1. CDR3 length equals 14 residues. Germline-derived CDR1 and CDR2 are SGHTA and FQGNSA. The V and J ends lost 5 bases and 3 bases, in that order; junction bases with no gene match: 5. The CDR3 sequence: CASSRTGDYYEQYF. The DNA of the CDR3 is TGTGCCAGCAGCCGGACAGGGGATTACTACGAGCAGTACTTC.

The chain recombines TRBV19 with TRBJ1-5; 7 bases are a match to TRBD1. The V gene end was trimmed by 5 bases and the J gene end by 3 bases; junction bases not matched to a gene: 10. The CDR3 consists of 16 residues. CDR1 is LNHDA, CDR2 SQIVND, per germline (reference sequence). For the CDR3, the DNA is TGTGCCAGTAGTCTTGTGGACAGGTCCCCCAATCAGCCCCAGCATTTT. This codes for CASSLVDRSPNQPQHF. Combining the CDR3 with reference TRBV19 and TRBJ1-5 gives the whole variable domain DGGITQSPKYLFRKEGQNVTLSCEQNLNHDAMYWYRQDPGQGLRLIYYSQIVNDFQKGDIAEGYSVSREKKESFPLTVTSAQKNPTAFYLCASSLVDRSPNQPQHFGDGTRLSIL.

V and J are TRBV9 and TRBJ1-1; 9 positions match TRBD1. This CDR3 comprises 14 residues. Germline lookup yields CDR1 SGDLS and CDR2 YYNGEE. V was clipped by 3 bases and J by 6 bases; unmatched bases: 6. In DNA form, the CDR3 reads TGTGCCAGCAGCGCCCGACAGGGGGAGGCTGAAGCTTTCTTT. Amino acids: CASSARQGEAEAFF.

The V call is TRBV6-2 or TRBV6-3, the J call TRBJ1-5; maybe TRBD1 (6 bases). Trimming took off 4 bases at V and 1 base at J, with 11 bases between the two ends. Germline CDR1 reads MNHEY; CDR2 reads SVGEGT. CDR3 length: 15 amino acids. The CDR3: CASSSEGDSNQPQHF. The CDR3 nucleotides read TGTGCCAGCAGTTCCGAGGGGGACAGCAATCAGCCCCAGCATTTT.

J is TRBJ2-5 and V is TRBV3-1 (or the pseudogene TRBV3-2), with 9 bases aligning to TRBD1. The germline V gene has CDR1 LGHDT and CDR2 YNNKEL (reference sequence). The ends lost 4 bases at V and 4 bases at J; junction bases unmatched: 4. There are 14 residues in the CDR3. The CDR3 reads CASSPGQGIETQYF. CDR3 nucleotides: TGTGCCAGCAGCCCGGGACAGGGTATAGAGACCCAGTACTTC.

The chain uses TRBV10-1 and TRBJ2-3, with no clear D. Germline assignment: CDR1 WNHNN and CDR2 SYGVQD (reference sequence). Trimming shortened V by 0 bases and J by 0 bases, and 10 bases separated the two germline ends. This CDR3 region has 16 residues. CDR3 amino acids: CASSESSSRSTDTQYF. The CDR3 DNA follows: TGCGCCAGCAGTGAGTCGAGTTCCCGGAGCACAGATACGCAGTATTTT.

The V gene is TRBV5-5, the J gene TRBJ2-2; D not resolved. With 1 base removed from V and 2 bases from J, the gap between germline ends came to 3 bases. The CDR3 is 13 residues long. In germline, CDR1 is SGHKS, CDR2 YYEKEE (reference sequence). The DNA of the CDR3 is TGTGCCAGCAGCTTGATAAACACCGGGGAGCTGTTTTTT. Amino acid sequence: CASSLINTGELFF.

The chain recombines TRBV14 with TRBJ1-3; tentative D call: TRBD1 (5 bases). CDR1 is SGHDN, CDR2 FVKESK, per germline. The CDR3 is 18 residues long. Trimming pared 0 bases from V and 0 bases from J, leaving 15 bases between. The CDR3: CASSQDWGLLLSGNTIYF. DNA for the CDR3: TGTGCCAGCAGCCAAGATTGGGGACTTCTACTCTCTGGAAACACCATATATTTT.